This T cell receptor beta chain was observed in a study of blood T cell repertoires in COVID-19. Study information: Material from acute and convalescent COVID-19 was sourced from the United States, Italy and Spain.

This clone was seen a single time. Per the germline V gene, CDR1 is SGHTA and CDR2 is FQGTGA. The CDR3 totals 15 residues. With V trimmed by 5 bases and J by 2 bases, 8 bases remained unmatched. How the authors handled the data: Counts of nucleated cells, estimated from reference gene primer amplification, were obtained. Sequenced by immunoSEQ multiplex PCR; TCRdb stores in-frame clones only, minus some. Clone size and V and J calls were adopted from that table, with D and trimming inferred from the DNA. The repertoire includes under 350,000 clones, less than 85% of them detected once, and about 4.9% sits in the top ten.

The chain has TRBV7-3 and TRBJ2-7, with TRBD1 matching over 8 bases. Source material: peripheral blood. This receptor was obtained from a man between 60 and 75 years old who had recovered from COVID-19. CDR3 bases: TGTGCCAGCAGCCAAGGGACAGGAAGCGCCTACGAGCAGTACTTC. Protein sequence: CASSQGTGSAYEQYF. Using reference TRBV7-3 and TRBJ2-7 for the parts outside the CDR3, the full variable domain is GAGVSQTPSNKVTEKGKYVELRCDPISGHTALYWYRQSLGQGPEFLIYFQGTGAADDSGLPNDRFFAVRPEGSVSTLKIQRTERGDSAVYLCASSQGTGSAYEQYFGPGTRLTVT.